This entry is about one T cell receptor (beta chain). The junction had 9 bases not matched to a gene; V was cut back by 7 bases and J by 4 bases. Germline V gene data show CDR1 as SQVTM and CDR2 as ANQGSEA. The CDR3 is 13 amino acids. The donors were all Caucasian adults (living in Nashville, Tennessee). Clones were sequenced by immunoSEQ multiplex PCR, and TCRdb holds only the in-frame ones, with some missing. The sample shows about 1.1 million clones, 70% to 80% of them seen only once. This sample was taken from a study of shared clonotypes between healthy human individuals. V usage is TRBV29-1 and J usage is TRBJ2-5, with TRBD2 matching over 7 bases. The sequence was obtained from a man aged 18 to 29 in good health. Some clones in this sample may be carry-over from other donors' samples. The specimen was memory CD4+ T cells from PBMCs. Documented subset: CD45RA-negative fraction. CDR3 region: CSGGGAGPETQYF. CDR3 bases: TGCAGCGGCGGAGGAGCGGGACCAGAGACCCAGTACTTC. The full variable domain, in which reference TRBV29-1 and TRBJ2-5 provide the parts outside the CDR3, is SAVISQKPSRDICQRGTSLTIQCQVDSQVTMMFWYRQQPGQSLTLIATANQGSEATYESGFVIDKFPISRPNLTFSTLTVSNMSPEDSSIYLCSGGGAGPETQYFGPGTRLLVL.